The 20 T cell receptor beta chains below come from one sample, sequenced in a study of T-cell memory formation after mild COVID-19. TCRdb re-called the 5' RACE reads through MiXCR, storing one row per CDR3 protein. The sample holds about 350,000 distinct CDR3 sequences, roughly 13% seen once. Sequencing was performed on PBMCs or a T cell subset sorted from them (not recorded which). The receptors come from a man aged 18 to 29 who had mild COVID-19 (a few samples of this study predate the infection). Cell type and time point are not known.

The V call is TRBV4-3, the J call TRBJ2-7; D remains ambiguous. The germline V gene encodes CDR1 LGHNA and CDR2 YSLEER. The CDR3 covers 15 residues. V lost 4 bases to trimming and J lost 3 bases, with 16 bases between them. This chain's CDR3 is CASSRELPVGYEQYF. The CDR3 nucleotides read TGCGCCAGCAGCCGAGAACTCCCGGTGGGCTACGAGCAGTACTTC.

This clonotype was picked up a small number of times. The V call is TRBV6-5, the J call TRBJ2-3, with a weak D call TRBD2 (5 bases). V shed 2 bases and J shed 2 bases, with 11 bases lying between them. CDR3 size: 15 residues. Per germline, CDR1 MNHEY and CDR2 SVGAGI. The CDR3 nucleotides are TGTGCCAGCAGTTACGGGCGGGCTTTCACAGATACGCAGTATTTT. Its translation: CASSYGRAFTDTQYF.

V and J are TRBV11-1 and TRBJ2-1; D ambiguous. The germline V gene encodes CDR1 SGHAT and CDR2 FQDESV (reference sequence). The CDR3 loop spans 12 amino acids. Trimming shortened V by 4 bases and J by 3 bases, and 4 bases separated the two germline ends. The CDR3 loop reads CASSSFYNEQFF. DNA of the CDR3: TGTGCCAGCAGCTCCTTCTACAATGAGCAGTTCTTC.

The chain combines TRBV2 with TRBJ2-5, with 10 bases matching TRBD2. This CDR3 region has 15 residues. Germline CDR1 is SNHLY and CDR2 is FYNNEI. Trimming removed 6 bases from V and 3 bases from J; junction bases left unmatched: 7. This CDR3 reads CASREKRGGEETQYF. The CDR3 DNA follows: TGTGCCAGCAGAGAAAAGCGGGGGGGCGAAGAGACCCAGTACTTC.

This clonotype was picked up many times. The V gene is TRBV12-3 or TRBV12-4, the J gene TRBJ2-3; 8 nucleotides line up with TRBD1. This CDR3 contains 16 residues. Unmatched junction bases numbered 11, after V lost 5 bases and J lost 4 bases. The CDR3 coding sequence is TGTGCCAGCAGTGGACAGGGTAGTTCTTTCGCAGATACGCAGTATTTT. Protein product: CASSGQGSSFADTQYF.

This chain joins TRBV5-5 and TRBJ2-4; weak D call: TRBD1 (6 bases). Germline CDR1 is SGHKS and CDR2 is YYEKEE (reference sequence). V was cut by 5 bases and J by 0 bases, with 12 bases left in between. The CDR3 is 15 residues long. The CDR3 protein is CASSRQQGAKNIQYF. The CDR3 nucleotides are TGTGCCAGCAGTCGTCAACAGGGAGCCAAAAACATTCAGTACTTC.

This chain joins TRBV4-3 and TRBJ2-1, with TRBD2 identical over 11 bases. With V trimmed by 3 bases and J by 9 bases, 10 bases remained unmatched. CDR1 LGHNA and CDR2 YSLEER come from the germline V gene. The CDR3 has 16 amino acids. CDR3 DNA: TGCGCCAGCAGCCATACTTCGACTAGCGGGGTACCTGAGCAGTTCTTC. This codes for CASSHTSTSGVPEQFF.

This clonotype was counted only a few times. V is TRBV12-3 or TRBV12-4 and J is TRBJ2-1; TRBD2 matches at 7 bases. The CDR3 totals 15 residues. J lost 3 bases, V lost 3 bases, and 5 bases had no gene match. This CDR3 is CASSLGLAVYNEQFF. In DNA form, the CDR3 reads TGTGCCAGCAGTTTGGGGCTAGCGGTCTACAATGAGCAGTTCTTC.

V gene TRBV4-1 combines with J gene TRBJ2-2; maybe TRBD2 (6 bases). Germline V gene data show CDR1 as MGHRA and CDR2 as YSYEKL. This CDR3 spans 16 amino acids. Trimming removed 1 base at V and 2 bases at J, with 11 bases between. CDR3 region: CASSQGRGKNTGELFF. The CDR3 DNA is TGCGCCAGCAGCCAAGGGCGGGGAAAAAACACCGGGGAGCTGTTTTTT.

The table lists this clonotype with many counts. V gene TRBV6-5 combines with J gene TRBJ2-7, with D possibly matching TRBD1 (5 bases). The CDR3 extends over 11 amino acids. The V and J ends lost 5 bases and 9 bases respectively, with 11 bases between them. Germline V gene sequence: CDR1 MNHEY, CDR2 SVGAGI. DNA of the CDR3: TGTGCCAGCAGTCAGGGCCTTTGGCAGTACTTC. Translated: CASSQGLWQYF.

The sample holds a few counts of this clonotype. The V gene is TRBV6-4, the J gene TRBJ2-7; either TRBD1 or TRBD2 may supply D (5 bases each). There are 12 residues in the CDR3. Germline V gene data show CDR1 as MRHNA and CDR2 as SNTAGT. V was shortened by 7 bases and J by 3 bases, with 10 bases between the two germline ends. Written as DNA, the CDR3 is TGTGCCAGCAAGGGGAGAGACTACGAGCAGTACGTC. Protein product: CASKGRDYEQYV.

This clonotype occurred a few times. The chain couples TRBV14 to TRBJ2-7; the D gene is possibly TRBD1 (6 bases). Germline CDR1 is SGHDN and CDR2 is FVKESK. The CDR3 is 15 residues long. V lost 0 bases and J lost 3, with 12 bases in between. The DNA for the CDR3 is TGTGCCAGCAGCCAAGAGGGGGCAGGGGTCTACGAGCAGTACTTC. Encoded protein: CASSQEGAGVYEQYF. Full variable domain (outside the CDR3, taken from reference TRBV14 and TRBJ2-7): EAGVTQFPSHSVIEKGQTVTLRCDPISGHDNLYWYRRVMGKEIKFLLHFVKESKQDESGMPNNRFLAERTGGTYSTLKVQPAELEDSGVYFCASSQEGAGVYEQYFGPGTRLTVT.

The genes are TRBV6-5 and TRBJ1-5; 7 bases match TRBD1. The CDR3 runs 14 residues. The V segment lost 6 bases and the J segment 6 bases; nucleotides outside the gene matches: 8. Germline lookup yields CDR1 MNHEY and CDR2 SVGAGI. CDR3 sequence (DNA): TGTGCCAGCAGCTTTACAGGGGAAGGTCAGCCCCAGCATTTT. Translation: CASSFTGEGQPQHF.

This clonotype was recorded a few times. A much more abundant neighbour one base away suggests this may be a read error. The chain is built from TRBV4-3 and TRBJ2-5; D is perhaps TRBD2 (6 bases). This CDR3 has 13 amino acids. The germline V and J ends were trimmed by 4 bases and 1 base, with 7 bases remaining between them. Germline CDR1 LGHNA, CDR2 YSLEER. The CDR3 is CASSRDCQETQYF. The CDR3 DNA is TGCGCCAGCAGCCGGGACTGCCAAGAGACCCAGTACTTC.

The chain has TRBV10-3 and TRBJ2-1; D gene ambiguous. The CDR3 totals 14 residues. Germline values: CDR1 ENHRY, CDR2 SYGVKD. Trimming pared 6 bases from V and 10 bases from J, leaving 19 bases between. CDR3 in DNA: TGTGCCATCAGGAACCCTGGACCCGCCCAGGAGCAGTTCTTC. Encoded protein: CAIRNPGPAQEQFF.

The table lists this clonotype with a few counts. The genes are TRBV5-1 and TRBJ1-1; no clear D gene. V was shortened by 6 bases and J by 5 bases, with 17 bases between the two germline ends. This CDR3 has 14 residues. The germline CDR1 and CDR2 sequences are SGHRS and YFSETQ. The chain's CDR3 is CASTSGGPFTEAFF. The CDR3, as DNA: TGCGCCAGCACGTCTGGCGGGCCTTTTACTGAAGCTTTCTTT.

This clonotype was observed a few times. The chain couples TRBV4-3 to TRBJ1-2, with a possible D match to TRBD1 (6 bases). The CDR3 consists of 14 residues. Germline lookup yields CDR1 LGHNA and CDR2 YSLEER. Trimming shortened V by 1 base and J by 4 bases, and 10 bases separated the two germline ends. CDR3 sequence (DNA): TGCGCCAGCAGCCAAGGCAGGGGACCCTATGGCTACACCTTC. Translated: CASSQGRGPYGYTF.

This clonotype was counted a few times. This chain links TRBV18 with TRBJ2-7; D unclear. The CDR3 has 13 residues. V was pared by 4 bases and J by 7 bases, with 14 bases between. Germline CDR1 KGHSH, CDR2 LQKENI. The CDR3 here is CASSHGPPKEQYV. Written as DNA, the CDR3 is TGTGCCAGCTCACACGGGCCACCGAAAGAGCAGTACGTC.

The rearrangement joins TRBV7-2 to TRBJ2-3, with D maybe TRBD2 (5 bases). This CDR3 comprises 13 residues. From germline, CDR1 is SGHTA and CDR2 FQGNSA. V was trimmed by 4 bases and J by 5 bases, leaving 10 bases between them. In DNA, the CDR3 is TGTGCCAGCAGCTCCTCGGGGATAGATACGCAGTATTTT. This encodes CASSSSGIDTQYF.

The chain has TRBV7-2 and TRBJ2-5, with 7 nucleotides matching TRBD2. The V gene end was trimmed by 8 bases and the J gene end by 2 bases; junction bases not matched to a gene: 8. Germline V CDR1 and CDR2: SGHTA, FQGNSA. The CDR3 loop spans 14 amino acids. The CDR3 bases are TGTGCCAGCGTCTTAACGGGGGGACAAGAGACCCAGTACTTC. As protein: CASVLTGGQETQYF.